This entry is about one TCR beta chain. Tumor samples were taken before definitive surgery or chemotherapy. Profiled with immunoSEQ multiplex PCR; TCRdb holds only in-frame clones, not every one. The table shows 12,000 to 15,000 clones, with approximately 87% occurring only once. These data originate in a study of high-grade serous ovarian cancer treatment subgroups. Overall study context: On average, just over 14,000 reads and 7,000 to 8,500 unique TCR beta rearrangements were obtained per sample.

Germline V gene lookup returns CDR1 SGHAT and CDR2 FQNNGV. CDR3 length: 14 amino acids. V lost 0 bases and J 5 bases, leaving 7 bases between the germline ends. Sequencing input: tumor tissue. This chain connects TRBV11-2 to TRBJ2-2; D is possibly TRBD2 (6 bases). The receptor was isolated from a human donor with high-grade serous ovarian cancer. CDR3: CASSLDLATGELFF. The CDR3 DNA sequence: TGTGCCAGCAGCTTAGATCTAGCGACCGGGGAGCTGTTTTTT.